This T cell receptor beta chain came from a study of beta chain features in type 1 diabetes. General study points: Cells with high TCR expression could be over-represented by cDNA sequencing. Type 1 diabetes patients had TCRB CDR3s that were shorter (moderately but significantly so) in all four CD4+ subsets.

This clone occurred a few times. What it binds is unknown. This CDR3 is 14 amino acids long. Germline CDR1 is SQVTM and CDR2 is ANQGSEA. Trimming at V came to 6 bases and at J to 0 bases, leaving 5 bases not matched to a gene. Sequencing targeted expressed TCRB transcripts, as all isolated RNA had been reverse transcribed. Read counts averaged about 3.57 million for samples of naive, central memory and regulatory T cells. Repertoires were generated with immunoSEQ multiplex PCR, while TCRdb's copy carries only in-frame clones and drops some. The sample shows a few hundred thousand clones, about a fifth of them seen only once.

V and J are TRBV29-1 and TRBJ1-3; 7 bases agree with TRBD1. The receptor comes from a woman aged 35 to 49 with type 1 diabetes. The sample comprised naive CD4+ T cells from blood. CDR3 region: CSVSDRVSGNTIYF. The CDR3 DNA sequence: TGCAGCGTCTCTGACAGGGTCTCTGGAAACACCATATATTTT.